This TCR beta chain derives from a study of cytomegalovirus exposure and HLA in healthy donors. Points from the study as a whole: An analysis was carried out at a later point. It showed that HLA-associated TCR beta chains were more clonally expanded than equally common non-associated chains.

Amplification used 60 Vbeta primers and 13 Jbeta primers. Repertoires were generated with immunoSEQ multiplex PCR, while TCRdb's copy carries only in-frame clones and drops some. The data show some 200,000 clones, around 83% seen once. Germline loops: CDR1 SNHLY, CDR2 FYNNEI. The CDR3 spans 16 residues. Trimming cost V 5 bases and J 3 bases; bases outside gene matches: 8. Note on this clone: Antigen: not known.

This sequence was found in a woman aged 50 to 60 in good health and CMV-seropositive. The chain employs TRBV2 and TRBJ2-7; the match to TRBD2 covers 12 bases. Sequencing was done on a sample of PBMCs. In nucleotides, the CDR3 is TGTGCCAGCAGTCTCCTAGCGGGAGGGCCAATCTACGAGCAGTACTTC. Protein sequence: CASSLLAGGPIYEQYF.